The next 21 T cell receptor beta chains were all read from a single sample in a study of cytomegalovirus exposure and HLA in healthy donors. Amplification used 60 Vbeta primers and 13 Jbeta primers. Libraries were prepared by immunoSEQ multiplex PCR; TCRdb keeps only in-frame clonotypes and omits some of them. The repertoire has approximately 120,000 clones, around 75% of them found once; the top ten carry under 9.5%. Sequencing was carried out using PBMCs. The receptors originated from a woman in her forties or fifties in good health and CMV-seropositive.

DNA of the CDR3: TGTGCCAGCAGTTGGAGGAAGAGCACTGAAGCTTTCTTT. Translation gives CASSWRKSTEAFF. The V call is TRBV14, the J call TRBJ1-1; D remains unclear. CDR1 SGHDN and CDR2 FVKESK come from the germline V gene. CDR3 length: 13 residues. Trimming pared 6 bases from V and 4 bases from J, leaving 12 bases between.

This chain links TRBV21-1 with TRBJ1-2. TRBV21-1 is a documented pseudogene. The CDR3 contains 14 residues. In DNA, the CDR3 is TGTGCCAGCACCGGAGGGGAACAGGACTATGGCTACACCTTC. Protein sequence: CASTGGEQDYGYTF.

This CDR3 reads CASSLQSGYTF. The CDR3 DNA sequence: TGTGCCAGCAGCTTACAATCTGGCTACACCTTC. This sequence joins TRBV7-9 and TRBJ1-2; D is undetermined. This CDR3 contains 11 residues. From germline, CDR1 is SEHNR and CDR2 FQNEAQ (reference sequence). Trimming pared 2 bases from V and 7 bases from J, leaving 5 bases between.

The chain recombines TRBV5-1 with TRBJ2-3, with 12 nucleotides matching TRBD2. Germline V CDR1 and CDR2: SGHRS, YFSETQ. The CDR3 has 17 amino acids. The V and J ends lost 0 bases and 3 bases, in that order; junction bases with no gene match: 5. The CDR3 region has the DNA TGCGCCAGCAGCTTGGCGCTAGCGGGGGGGAGAACAGATACGCAGTATTTT. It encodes CASSLALAGGRTDTQYF.

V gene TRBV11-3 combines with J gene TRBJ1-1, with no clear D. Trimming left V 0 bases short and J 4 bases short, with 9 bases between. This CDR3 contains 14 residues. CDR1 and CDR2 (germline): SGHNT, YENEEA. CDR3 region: CASSLDTWATEAFF. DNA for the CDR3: TGTGCCAGCAGCTTAGACACTTGGGCCACTGAAGCTTTCTTT.

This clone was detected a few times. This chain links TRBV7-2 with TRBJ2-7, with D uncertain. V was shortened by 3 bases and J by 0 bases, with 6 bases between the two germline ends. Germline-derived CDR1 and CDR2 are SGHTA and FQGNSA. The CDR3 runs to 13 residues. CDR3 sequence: CASSFYNSYEQYF. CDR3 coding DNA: TGTGCCAGCAGCTTTTACAACTCCTACGAGCAGTACTTC. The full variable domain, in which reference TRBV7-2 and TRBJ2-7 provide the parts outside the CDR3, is GAGVSQSPSNKVTEKGKDVELRCDPISGHTALYWYRQSLGQGLEFLIYFQGNSAPDKSGLPSDRFSAERTGGSVSTLTIQRTQQEDSAVYLCASSFYNSYEQYFGPGTRLTVT.

The CDR3 loop reads CASSQAAILAGDGELFF. The CDR3, as DNA: TGCGCCAGCAGCCAGGCCGCGATTCTAGCGGGGGACGGGGAGCTGTTTTTT. V usage is TRBV4-1 and J usage is TRBJ2-2; 10 bases align to TRBD2. The J segment lost 7 bases and the V segment lost 3 bases, leaving 11 bases of the junction unmatched. CDR3 length equals 17 residues. The germline gives CDR1 MGHRA, CDR2 YSYEKL.

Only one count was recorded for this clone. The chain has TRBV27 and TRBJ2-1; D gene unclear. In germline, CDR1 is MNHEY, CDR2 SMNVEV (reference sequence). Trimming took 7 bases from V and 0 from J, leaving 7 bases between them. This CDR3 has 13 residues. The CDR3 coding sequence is TGTGCCAGCACCTCCCGCTCCTACAATGAGCAGTTCTTC. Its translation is CASTSRSYNEQFF.

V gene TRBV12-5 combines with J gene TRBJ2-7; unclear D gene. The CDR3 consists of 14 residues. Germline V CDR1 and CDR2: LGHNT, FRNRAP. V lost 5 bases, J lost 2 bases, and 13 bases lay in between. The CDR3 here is CASGHQAITYEQYF. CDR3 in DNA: TGTGCTAGTGGTCACCAGGCCATCACCTACGAGCAGTACTTC.

CDR3 residues: CASSMGTGGYEQYF. As DNA, the CDR3 is TGTGCCAGCAGCATGGGGACAGGGGGTTACGAGCAGTACTTC. The chain uses TRBV7-3 and TRBJ2-7; 11 nucleotides line up with TRBD1. This CDR3 is 14 amino acids long. Trimming cost V 5 bases and J 4 bases; bases outside gene matches: 4. CDR1 and CDR2 from the germline V gene are SGHTA and FQGTGA. Variable domain in full (rest from reference TRBV7-3 and TRBJ2-7): GAGVSQTPSNKVTEKGKYVELRCDPISGHTALYWYRQSLGQGPEFLIYFQGTGAADDSGLPNDRFFAVRPEGSVSTLKIQRTERGDSAVYLCASSMGTGGYEQYFGPGTRLTVT.

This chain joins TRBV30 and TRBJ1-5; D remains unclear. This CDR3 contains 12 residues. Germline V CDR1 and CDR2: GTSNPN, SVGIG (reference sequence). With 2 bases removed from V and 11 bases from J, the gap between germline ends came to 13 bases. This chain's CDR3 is CAWSKIRRTQHF. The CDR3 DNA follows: TGTGCCTGGAGTAAGATACGCAGAACCCAGCATTTT.

The CDR3 nucleotides are TGCGCCAGCAGCTCGACTTGGGAGCGGGAGGTCACAGATACGCAGTATTTT. Amino acids: CASSSTWEREVTDTQYF. V is TRBV5-1 and J is TRBJ2-3; 9 positions match TRBD2. The germline gives CDR1 SGHRS, CDR2 YFSETQ. Trimming removed 3 bases from V and 2 bases from J; junction bases left unmatched: 10. This CDR3 is 17 amino acids long.

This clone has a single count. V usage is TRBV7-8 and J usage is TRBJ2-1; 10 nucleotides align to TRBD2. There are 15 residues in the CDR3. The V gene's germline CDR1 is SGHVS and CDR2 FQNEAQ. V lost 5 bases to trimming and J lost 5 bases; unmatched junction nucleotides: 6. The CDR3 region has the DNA TGTGCCAGCAGCAAACGGGGGACTAGCGACAATGAGCAGTTCTTC. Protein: CASSKRGTSDNEQFF.

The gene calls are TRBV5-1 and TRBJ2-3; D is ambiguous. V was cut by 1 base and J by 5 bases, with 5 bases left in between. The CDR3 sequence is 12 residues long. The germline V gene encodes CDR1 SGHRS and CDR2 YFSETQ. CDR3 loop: CASSLSQDTQYF. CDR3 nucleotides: TGCGCCAGCAGCTTGTCACAAGATACGCAGTATTTT.

CDR3 loop: CASSFFWTGTSYEQYF. For the CDR3, the DNA is TGTGCCAGCAGCTTTTTTTGGACAGGGACCTCCTACGAGCAGTACTTC. This chain uses TRBV5-6 with TRBJ2-7, with 8 bases that match TRBD1. The CDR3 consists of 16 residues. From germline, CDR1 is SGHDT and CDR2 YYEEEE. J gave up 0 bases and V 2 bases, and 7 bases lay outside the gene matches.

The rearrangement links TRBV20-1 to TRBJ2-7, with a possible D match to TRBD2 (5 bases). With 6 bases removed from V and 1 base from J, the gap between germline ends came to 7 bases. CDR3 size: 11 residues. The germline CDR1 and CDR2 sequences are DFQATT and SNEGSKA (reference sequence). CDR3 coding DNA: TGCAGTGCGGAGCGGTCCTACGAGCAGTACTTC. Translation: CSAERSYEQYF.

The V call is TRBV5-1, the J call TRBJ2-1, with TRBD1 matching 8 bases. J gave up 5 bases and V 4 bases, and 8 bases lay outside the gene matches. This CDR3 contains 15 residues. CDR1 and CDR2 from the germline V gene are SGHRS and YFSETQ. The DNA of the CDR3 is TGCGCCAGCAGCCCCGGGACAGGACAACACAATGAGCAGTTCTTC. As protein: CASSPGTGQHNEQFF.

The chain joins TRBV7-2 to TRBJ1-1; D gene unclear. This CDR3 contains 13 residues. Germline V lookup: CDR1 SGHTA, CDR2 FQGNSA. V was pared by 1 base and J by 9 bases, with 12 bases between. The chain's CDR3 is CASSLDEGAKAFF. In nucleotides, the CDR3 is TGTGCCAGCAGCTTAGATGAGGGCGCTAAAGCTTTCTTT.

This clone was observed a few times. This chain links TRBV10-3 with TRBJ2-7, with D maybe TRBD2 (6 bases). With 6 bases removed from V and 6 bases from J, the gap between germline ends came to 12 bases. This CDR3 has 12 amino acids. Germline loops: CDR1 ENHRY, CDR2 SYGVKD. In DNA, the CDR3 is TGTGCCATCAGCCCCGTGGGGGGCGAGCAGTACTTC. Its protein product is CAISPVGGEQYF.

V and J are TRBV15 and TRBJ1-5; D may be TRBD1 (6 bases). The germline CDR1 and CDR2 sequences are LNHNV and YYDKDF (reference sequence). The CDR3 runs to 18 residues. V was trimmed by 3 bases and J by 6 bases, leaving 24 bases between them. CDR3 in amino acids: CATSSDFSGQGSVQPQHF. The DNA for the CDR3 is TGTGCCACCAGCAGTGATTTTTCCGGGCAGGGGTCAGTTCAGCCCCAGCATTTT.

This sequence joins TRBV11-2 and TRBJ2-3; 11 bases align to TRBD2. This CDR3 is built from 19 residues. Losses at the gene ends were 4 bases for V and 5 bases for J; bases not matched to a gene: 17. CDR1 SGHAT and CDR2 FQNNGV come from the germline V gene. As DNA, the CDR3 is TGTGCCAGCAGCTCCCCGCCCAACATAGCGGGGGGGCCGGAAGATACGCAGTATTTT. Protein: CASSSPPNIAGGPEDTQYF.